Listed here are 7 T cell receptor beta chains from one sample, sequenced in a study of blood T cell repertoires in COVID-19. The repertoire was sequenced with immunoSEQ multiplex PCR; TCRdb's copy has only in-frame clones and lacks some. The sample shows approximately 210,000 clones, roughly nine tenths of them seen only once. The sequenced material came from peripheral blood. The receptors stem from a man in his 70s with acute or convalescent COVID-19.

The chain uses TRBV11-2 and TRBJ1-2; 8 positions match TRBD1. This CDR3 comprises 14 residues. CDR1 SGHAT and CDR2 FQNNGV come from the germline V gene. Trimming removed 4 bases from V and 3 bases from J; junction bases left unmatched: 4. The CDR3 here is CASSSDRDDYGYTF. The CDR3 DNA reads as TGTGCCAGCAGCTCGGACAGGGATGACTATGGCTACACCTTC.

This sequence joins TRBV18 and TRBJ1-5, with 10 bases matching TRBD1. There are 15 residues in the CDR3. Germline lookup yields CDR1 KGHSH and CDR2 LQKENI. V gave up 2 bases and J gave up 6 bases; unmatched junction bases: 4. In DNA form, the CDR3 reads TGTGCCAGCTCACCAGGGACAGGGGTTAGTCAGCCCCAGCATTTT. This gives the protein CASSPGTGVSQPQHF. Full variable domain (rest looked up from reference TRBV18 and TRBJ1-5): NAGVMQNPRHLVRRRGQEARLRCSPMKGHSHVYWYRQLPEEGLKFMVYLQKENIIDESGMPKERFSAEFPKEGPSILRIQQVVRGDSAAYFCASSPGTGVSQPQHFGDGTRLSIL.

The rearrangement joins TRBV18 to TRBJ1-1, with 12 bases aligning to TRBD1. This CDR3 comprises 17 residues. Germline CDR1 KGHSH, CDR2 LQKENI. V lost 2 bases to trimming and J lost 4 bases; unmatched junction nucleotides: 8. The CDR3 DNA reads as TGTGCCAGCTCACCAGCCGAGGGGACAGGGGGCATCACTGAAGCTTTCTTT. As protein: CASSPAEGTGGITEAFF.

As to this clone: Distinct nucleotide sequences in the sample also encode this CDR3. This chain uses TRBV7-2 with TRBJ2-7, with unresolved D. The V end was cut by 4 bases, the J end by 2 bases, with 3 bases between. The CDR3 runs to 11 residues. Germline V lookup: CDR1 SGHTA, CDR2 FQGNSA. The CDR3 is CASSSTYEQYF. CDR3 in DNA: TGTGCCAGCAGCTCTACCTACGAGCAGTACTTC.

V usage is TRBV6-5 and J usage is TRBJ2-1; D might be TRBD2 (6 bases). The CDR3 is 16 residues long. V was pared by 2 bases and J by 0 bases, with 11 bases between. The V gene's germline CDR1 is MNHEY and CDR2 SVGAGI. This chain's CDR3 is CASSYGRGSSYNEQFF. CDR3 bases: TGTGCCAGCAGTTACGGCCGGGGGAGCTCCTACAATGAGCAGTTCTTC.

The V gene is TRBV19, the J gene TRBJ2-7, with 7 bases identical to TRBD1. Germline V CDR1 and CDR2: LNHDA, SQIVND (reference sequence). The V and J ends lost 5 bases and 5 bases, in that order; junction bases with no gene match: 6. CDR3 length: 13 residues. The CDR3: CASSVTGKNEQYF. In nucleotides, the CDR3 is TGTGCCAGTAGTGTGACAGGGAAGAACGAGCAGTACTTC.

The rearrangement joins TRBV5-1 to TRBJ1-5, with a possible D match to TRBD1 (6 bases). The CDR3 totals 13 residues. Per the germline V gene, CDR1 is SGHRS and CDR2 is YFSETQ. V was cut by 5 bases and J by 4 bases, with 10 bases left in between. This CDR3 is CASSYGQNQPQHF. The CDR3 DNA follows: TGCGCCAGCAGTTACGGACAGAATCAGCCCCAGCATTTT. The variable domain in full, with the rest retrieved from reference TRBV5-1 and TRBJ1-5, is KAGVTQTPRYLIKTRGQQVTLSCSPISGHRSVSWYQQTPGQGLQFLFEYFSETQRNKGNFPGRFSGRQFSNSRSEMNVSTLELGDSALYLCASSYGQNQPQHFGDGTRLSIL.